These 2 T cell receptor beta chains were all obtained from the same sample, sequenced in a study of blood T cell repertoires in COVID-19. Profiled with immunoSEQ multiplex PCR; TCRdb holds only in-frame clones, not every one. The table has just under 300,000 clones, roughly 86% seen once. Sequenced: peripheral blood. Source of these receptors: a man between 65 and 85 years old with acute or convalescent COVID-19.

The rearrangement joins TRBV21-1 to TRBJ2-7; the D segment call TRBD2 is taken from the table without a DNA check. TRBV21-1 is classified as a pseudogene. The CDR3 totals 15 residues. The CDR3 region is CASSKGLAGGSEQYF. The CDR3 DNA reads TGTGCCAGCAGCAAAGGACTAGCGGGAGGTTCAGAGCAGTACTTC.

The DNA for the CDR3 is TGTGCCAGCGCCATCAATACCGGTCCCGGGGCCAACGTCCTGACTTTC. Translated: CASAINTGPGANVLTF. The V and J genes are TRBV3-1 (or the pseudogene TRBV3-2) and TRBJ2-6; D gene unclear. There are 16 residues in the CDR3. V lost 8 bases, J lost 4 bases, and 18 bases lay in between. CDR1 LGHDT and CDR2 YNNKEL come from the germline V gene (reference sequence).